The 20 T cell receptor beta chains presented below share a single source sample, sequenced in a study of pediatric ulcerative colitis. Libraries were prepared by immunoSEQ multiplex PCR; TCRdb keeps only in-frame clonotypes and omits some of them. The sample comprises 17,000 or so clones, less than 80% of which are singletons, and 3.4% rests with the top ten. During colonoscopy, one to two rectal pinch biopsies were collected. Source material: gut tissue. All receptors come from a girl between 10 and 17 years old with moderate ulcerative colitis.

The gene calls are TRBV5-1 and TRBJ1-1; perhaps TRBD1 as D (5 bases). V was trimmed by 2 bases and J by 4 bases, leaving 12 bases between them. The CDR3 covers 14 residues. Germline V gene sequence: CDR1 SGHRS, CDR2 YFSETQ. This CDR3 is CASSFGGEGTEAFF. In DNA form, the CDR3 reads TGCGCCAGCAGCTTTGGGGGAGAGGGCACTGAAGCTTTCTTT.

The rearrangement links TRBV27 to TRBJ1-2; 10 nucleotides line up with TRBD1. The CDR3 spans 15 residues. Germline V lookup: CDR1 MNHEY, CDR2 SMNVEV (reference sequence). V lost 4 bases to trimming and J lost 3 bases; unmatched junction nucleotides: 5. CDR3 sequence (DNA): TGTGCCAGCAGTTCTCCCGGGACAGGGGACTATGGCTACACCTTC. Its protein is CASSSPGTGDYGYTF.

The V and J genes are TRBV27 and TRBJ1-3; weak D call: TRBD1 (5 bases). Germline loops: CDR1 MNHEY, CDR2 SMNVEV (reference sequence). The V and J ends lost 4 bases and 3 bases respectively, with 10 bases between them. The CDR3 extends over 14 amino acids. CDR3 region: CASSYSGIGNTIYF. The CDR3 coding sequence is TGTGCCAGCAGTTATTCAGGGATTGGAAACACCATATATTTT.

V is TRBV4-2 and J is TRBJ2-5; weak D call: TRBD2 (7 bases). Trimming left V 4 bases short and J 7 bases short, with 16 bases between. Germline V gives CDR1 LGHNA, CDR2 YNFKEQ. This CDR3 region has 14 residues. Here the CDR3 reads CASSPPGLGGTQYF. DNA for the CDR3: TGTGCCAGCAGCCCCCCCGGACTAGGGGGGACCCAGTACTTC.

The gene calls are TRBV6-5 and TRBJ2-1, with 7 nucleotides matching TRBD2. The CDR3 loop spans 15 amino acids. Trimming removed 6 bases from V and 10 bases from J; junction bases left unmatched: 15. Per germline, CDR1 MNHEY and CDR2 SVGAGI. In nucleotides, the CDR3 is TGTGCCAGCAGCGTGGGACTACGGGTGGGGAGGGAGCAGTTCTTC. Its translation is CASSVGLRVGREQFF.

This clone has just a few counts. CDR3 sequence (DNA): TGTGCCATCAGTGACCCGGGACAGGGGGAGGGTGGCTACACCTTC. Amino acids: CAISDPGQGEGGYTF. The chain combines TRBV10-3 with TRBJ1-2, with TRBD1 matching 11 bases. Looked up from germline, CDR1 is ENHRY and CDR2 is SYGVKD. The CDR3 totals 15 residues. With V trimmed by 3 bases and J by 7 bases, 7 bases remained unmatched.

J is TRBJ1-3 and V is TRBV18; TRBD1 matches at 10 bases. The CDR3 sequence is 18 residues long. In germline, CDR1 is KGHSH, CDR2 LQKENI. The trim removed 4 bases at V and 4 bases at J, leaving 13 bases unmatched. CDR3 protein: CASSRNQPGTGVGNTIYF. The CDR3 region has the DNA TGTGCCAGCTCACGAAACCAACCCGGGACAGGGGTCGGAAACACCATATATTTT.

The chain is built from TRBV6-1 and TRBJ1-2; 8 nucleotides agree with TRBD1. J was trimmed by 9 bases and V by 4 bases; bases with no gene match: 7. The CDR3 has 13 amino acids. Germline lookup yields CDR1 MNHNS and CDR2 SASEGT. CDR3 loop: CASSVTGDRSYTF. The CDR3 coding sequence is TGTGCCAGCAGTGTGACAGGGGATAGGAGCTACACCTTC.

This chain uses TRBV7-9 with TRBJ2-5; possible D gene TRBD2, 5 bases. The V and J ends lost 8 bases and 4 bases respectively, with 14 bases between them. Germline V CDR1 and CDR2: SEHNR, FQNEAQ (reference sequence). The CDR3 is 13 residues long. The CDR3 DNA reads as TGTGCCAGCGCCTACCGGACTGGAGAGACCCAGTACTTC. Translating gives CASAYRTGETQYF.

The rearrangement joins TRBV9 to TRBJ1-3; D ambiguous. Germline-derived CDR1 and CDR2 are SGDLS and YYNGEE. The CDR3 runs 15 residues. V was trimmed by 0 bases and J by 1 base, leaving 8 bases between them. The CDR3 nucleotides are TGTGCCAGCAGCGTAGGTTCCACTTCTGGAAACACCATATATTTT. Residues: CASSVGSTSGNTIYF.

The chain uses TRBV5-1 and TRBJ1-1; maybe TRBD1 (5 bases). Germline V gene data show CDR1 as SGHRS and CDR2 as YFSETQ. CDR3 length equals 15 residues. Trimming took off 0 bases at V and 1 base at J, with 10 bases between the two ends. The CDR3 coding sequence is TGCGCCAGCAGCTTGGTTCAGGGAGGGAACACTGAAGCTTTCTTT. Translation gives CASSLVQGGNTEAFF.

This clone was found a few times. The CDR3, as DNA: TGTGCCACCAGCAGATTATCCGCCCGGGACCTTGCCCACGAGCAGTACTTC. Translation gives CATSRLSARDLAHEQYF. The rearrangement joins TRBV15 to TRBJ2-7; D may correspond to TRBD1 or TRBD2 (5 bases each). With 2 bases removed from V and 5 bases from J, the gap between germline ends came to 22 bases. Per the germline V gene, CDR1 is LNHNV and CDR2 is YYDKDF (reference sequence). The CDR3 loop spans 17 amino acids. Full variable domain (rest looked up from reference TRBV15 and TRBJ2-7): DAMVIQNPRYQVTQFGKPVTLSCSQTLNHNVMYWYQQKSSQAPKLLFHYYDKDFNNEADTPDNFQSRRPNTSFCFLDIRSPGLGDTAMYLCATSRLSARDLAHEQYFGPGTRLTVT.

The chain has TRBV5-6 and TRBJ1-2, with 8 bases identical to TRBD1. The J segment lost 0 bases and the V segment lost 2 bases, leaving 3 bases of the junction unmatched. This CDR3 has 15 residues. Germline-derived CDR1 and CDR2 are SGHDT and YYEEEE. The CDR3: CASSFQGAPNYGYTF. In nucleotides, the CDR3 is TGTGCCAGCAGCTTCCAGGGGGCGCCTAACTATGGCTACACCTTC.

The chain couples TRBV9 to TRBJ1-3; perhaps TRBD1 as D (6 bases). V dropped 1 base and J dropped 2 bases, with 10 bases sitting between them. In germline, CDR1 is SGDLS, CDR2 YYNGEE. The CDR3 loop spans 15 amino acids. CDR3 DNA: TGTGCCAGCAGCGTACTAACAGGGCCTGGAAACACCATATATTTT. Residues: CASSVLTGPGNTIYF.

In this sample, this clone turned up a few times. This chain uses TRBV18 with TRBJ2-3; 8 nucleotides match TRBD1. Unmatched junction bases numbered 7, after V lost 5 bases and J lost 3 bases. This CDR3 has 15 amino acids. The germline V gene encodes CDR1 KGHSH and CDR2 LQKENI. In DNA form, the CDR3 reads TGTGCCAGCTCAGACCGACAGGGGAGAACAGATACGCAGTATTTT. Amino acids: CASSDRQGRTDTQYF. Full variable domain (missing parts from reference TRBV18 and TRBJ2-3): NAGVMQNPRHLVRRRGQEARLRCSPMKGHSHVYWYRQLPEEGLKFMVYLQKENIIDESGMPKERFSAEFPKEGPSILRIQQVVRGDSAAYFCASSDRQGRTDTQYFGPGTRLTVL.

The rearrangement links TRBV27 to TRBJ2-7; weak D call: TRBD1 (5 bases). The CDR3 is 17 residues long. CDR1 is MNHEY and CDR2 is SMNVEV in the germline V gene (reference sequence). V shed 0 bases and J shed 1 base, with 16 bases lying between them. The CDR3 reads CASSLSSGPFSSYEQYF. For the CDR3, the DNA is TGTGCCAGCAGTTTATCTTCAGGGCCCTTTTCTTCCTACGAGCAGTACTTC.

V gene TRBV15 combines with J gene TRBJ1-2, with D uncertain. This CDR3 comprises 16 residues. The V gene's germline CDR1 is LNHNV and CDR2 YYDKDF (reference sequence). Trimming removed 2 bases at V and 4 bases at J, with 17 bases between. The DNA of the CDR3 is TGTGCCACCAGCAGACCCTCCCGGGGTGGAGGCTATGGCTACACCTTC. It specifies CATSRPSRGGGYGYTF.

A single count supports this clone. This chain joins TRBV6-1 and TRBJ2-5; D is ambiguous. The V and J ends lost 3 bases and 4 bases respectively, with 12 bases between them. The CDR3 contains 14 residues. Germline CDR1 MNHNS, CDR2 SASEGT. The CDR3 is CASSELLWGETQYF. The CDR3 bases are TGTGCCAGCAGTGAGCTCCTCTGGGGAGAGACCCAGTACTTC.

The chain is built from TRBV9 and TRBJ2-7; TRBD2 is a possible D gene (6 bases). The CDR3 contains 15 residues. V lost 0 bases and J lost 1, with 11 bases in between. In germline, CDR1 is SGDLS, CDR2 YYNGEE. The CDR3 protein is CASSVAPGVSYEQYF. DNA of the CDR3: TGTGCCAGCAGCGTAGCTCCGGGGGTATCCTACGAGCAGTACTTC.

The chain joins TRBV11-2 to TRBJ1-4; tentatively, D is TRBD1 (5 bases). The germline V and J ends were trimmed by 1 base and 8 bases, with 11 bases remaining between them. The CDR3 sequence is 14 residues long. Germline CDR1 is SGHAT and CDR2 is FQNNGV. This chain's CDR3 is CASSLGGKGEKLFF. In DNA, the CDR3 is TGTGCCAGCAGCTTAGGGGGGAAAGGGGAAAAACTGTTTTTT.